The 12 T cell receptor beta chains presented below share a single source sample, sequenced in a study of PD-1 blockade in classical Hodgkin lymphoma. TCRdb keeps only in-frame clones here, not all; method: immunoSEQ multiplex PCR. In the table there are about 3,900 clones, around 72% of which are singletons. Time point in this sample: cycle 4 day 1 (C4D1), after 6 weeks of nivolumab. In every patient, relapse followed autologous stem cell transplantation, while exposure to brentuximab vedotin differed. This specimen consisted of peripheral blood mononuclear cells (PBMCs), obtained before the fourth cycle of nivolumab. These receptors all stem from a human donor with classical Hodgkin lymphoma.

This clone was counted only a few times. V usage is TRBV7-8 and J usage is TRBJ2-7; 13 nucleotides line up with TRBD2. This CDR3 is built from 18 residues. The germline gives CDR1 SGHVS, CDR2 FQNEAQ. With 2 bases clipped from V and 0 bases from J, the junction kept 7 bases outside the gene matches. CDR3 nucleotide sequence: TGTGCCAGCAGCTTAAGGACTAGCGGGGGCCCAAACTCCTACGAGCAGTACTTC. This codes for CASSLRTSGGPNSYEQYF.

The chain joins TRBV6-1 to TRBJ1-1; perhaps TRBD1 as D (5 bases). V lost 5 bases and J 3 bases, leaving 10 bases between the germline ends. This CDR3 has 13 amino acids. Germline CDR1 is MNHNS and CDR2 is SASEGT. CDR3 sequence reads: CASSPRDYTEAFF. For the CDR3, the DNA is TGTGCCAGCAGTCCGAGGGACTACACTGAAGCTTTCTTT.

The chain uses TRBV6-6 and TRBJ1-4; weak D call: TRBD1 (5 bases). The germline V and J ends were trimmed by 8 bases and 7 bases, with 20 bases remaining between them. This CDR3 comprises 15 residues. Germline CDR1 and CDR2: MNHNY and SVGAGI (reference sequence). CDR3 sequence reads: CASLQVGGLSEKLFF. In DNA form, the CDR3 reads TGTGCCAGCCTTCAAGTGGGGGGATTATCTGAAAAACTGTTTTTT.

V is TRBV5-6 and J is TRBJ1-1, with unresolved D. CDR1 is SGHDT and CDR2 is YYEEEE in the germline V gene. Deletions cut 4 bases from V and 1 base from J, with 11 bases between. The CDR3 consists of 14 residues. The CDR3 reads CASSPLWGNTEAFF. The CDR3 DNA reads TGTGCCAGCAGCCCACTTTGGGGGAACACTGAAGCTTTCTTT.

In DNA, the CDR3 is TGCGCCAGCAGCTTGGCCTCTGGCGGGGGCACTGAAGCTTTCTTT. Amino acids: CASSLASGGGTEAFF. The chain combines TRBV5-1 with TRBJ1-1; D may be TRBD1 (5 bases). Germline loops: CDR1 SGHRS, CDR2 YFSETQ. CDR3 length equals 15 residues. Trimming cost V 0 bases and J 4 bases, with 13 bases left between them.

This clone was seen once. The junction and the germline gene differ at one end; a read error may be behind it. The CDR3 sequence is CVSSEALRTAASGNTIYF. The CDR3 DNA sequence: TGTGTCAGCAGTGAAGCGCTACGGACAGCAGCCTCTGGAAACACCATATATTTT. J is TRBJ1-3 and V is TRBV2; tentatively, D is TRBD1 (6 bases). The germline gives CDR1 SNHLY, CDR2 FYNNEI. The CDR3 has 18 residues.

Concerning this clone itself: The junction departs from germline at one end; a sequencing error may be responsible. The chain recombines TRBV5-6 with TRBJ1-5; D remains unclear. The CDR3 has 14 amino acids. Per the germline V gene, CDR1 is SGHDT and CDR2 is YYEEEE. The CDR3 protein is CASSLGGTPRSWNF. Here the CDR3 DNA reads TGTGCCAGCAGCTTGGGGGGTACGCCTCGGAGCTGGAATTTT.

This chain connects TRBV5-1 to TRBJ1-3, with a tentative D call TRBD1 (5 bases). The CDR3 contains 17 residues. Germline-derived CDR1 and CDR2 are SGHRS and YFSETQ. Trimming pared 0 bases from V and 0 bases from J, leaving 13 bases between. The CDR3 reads CASSLGDGDISGNTIYF. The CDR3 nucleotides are TGCGCCAGCAGCTTGGGGGACGGAGATATCTCTGGAAACACCATATATTTT.

In DNA, the CDR3 is TGCGCCAGCAGCTTGAGGGCTAGCGGGAACTACAATGAGCAGTTCTTC. Translated: CASSLRASGNYNEQFF. The V call is TRBV5-1, the J call TRBJ2-1; 9 bases map to TRBD2. The CDR3 consists of 16 residues. V lost 1 base to trimming and J lost 3 bases; unmatched junction nucleotides: 5. Germline V lookup: CDR1 SGHRS, CDR2 YFSETQ.

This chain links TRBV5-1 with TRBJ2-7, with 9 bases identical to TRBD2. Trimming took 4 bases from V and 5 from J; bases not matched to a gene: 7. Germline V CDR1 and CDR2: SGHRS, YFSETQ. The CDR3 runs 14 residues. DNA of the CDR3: TGCGCCAGCAGCCATGGTAGCGGGAGTGACGAGCAGTACTTC. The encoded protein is CASSHGSGSDEQYF.

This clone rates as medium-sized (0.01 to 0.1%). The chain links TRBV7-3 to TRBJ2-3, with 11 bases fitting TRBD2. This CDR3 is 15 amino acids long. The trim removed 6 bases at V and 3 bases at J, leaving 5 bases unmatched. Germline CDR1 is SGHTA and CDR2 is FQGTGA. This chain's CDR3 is CASRLTSGGTDTQYF. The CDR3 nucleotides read TGTGCCAGCAGACTCACTAGCGGGGGTACAGATACGCAGTATTTT.

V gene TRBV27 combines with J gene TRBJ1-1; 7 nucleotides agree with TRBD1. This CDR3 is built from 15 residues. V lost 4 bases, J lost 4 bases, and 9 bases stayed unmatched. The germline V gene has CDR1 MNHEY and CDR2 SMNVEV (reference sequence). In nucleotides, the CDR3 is TGTGCCAGCAGTTCCCGACAGGGACTGAGCACTGAAGCTTTCTTT. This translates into CASSSRQGLSTEAFF.